What follows describes a single T cell receptor (beta chain). Its antigen is still unknown. This sample is part of a study of cytomegalovirus exposure and HLA in healthy donors. V lost 7 bases and J lost 0; bases outside the gene matches: 6. Germline CDR1 and CDR2: SEHNR and FQNEAQ (reference sequence). This CDR3 spans 15 amino acids. Findings and limits, study-wide: Subsequent analysis showed first-cohort TCR clusters tending to co-occur in 120 or so validation repertoires. Cytomegalovirus status was reportedly diagnosed by the classifier with high specificity and sensitivity. Listed as cytomegalovirus-associated were approximately 160 TCR beta chains.

Sequencing was performed with immunoSEQ multiplex PCR; in TCRdb, only in-frame clones are kept and a portion is missing. Among 120,000 to 150,000 clones listed, roughly 87% were seen once. This TCR derives from a man younger than 30 in good health and CMV-seropositive. The V and J genes are TRBV7-9 and TRBJ2-1; 7 bases fit TRBD2. Sequencing used PBMCs. Written as DNA, the CDR3 is TGTGCCAGCACCGGGACTACAAGCTCCTACAATGAGCAGTTCTTC. Its translation is CASTGTTSSYNEQFF.